This T cell receptor (beta chain) was sequenced in a study of CD8 T cells in ankylosing spondylitis (dated by TCRdb to 2016 to 2017). Study-wide context: To find TCR variants linked to disease, the study profiled T cell receptor beta repertoires in ankylosing spondylitis patients and healthy donors. Peripheral blood was sampled, and synovial fluid was additionally collected from ankylosing spondylitis patients. In total, the full study cohort was made up of approximately 99 healthy donors and 25 to 30 ankylosing spondylitis patients.

Looking up the germline V gene (reference sequence) yields CDR1 MNHEY and CDR2 SMNVEV. V ends up 6 bases short and J 3 bases short, with an unmatched junction base count of 3. The CDR3 runs 14 amino acids, cysteine and phenylalanine included. The kept DNA is CDR3 alone, 42 bases in frame from the first base. This clonotype was counted a few times. It has no known antigen specificity. One base away there is no much larger clone; base qualities are not given. The sequencing machine was an Illumina HiSeq 2500. Quantitative 5'-RACE with molecular barcodes was the method used to prepare the TCR beta libraries. For the original study's pipeline: A new computational method, built on a probabilistic model of VDJ rearrangement, was used to identify disease-linked TCR variants. TCRdb reran the public reads through fastp at Q25 and MiXCR, keeping productive beta chains. Each CDR3 protein appears once, grouped with its most common genes and DNA. The V and J calls and clone size are TCRdb's, not the authors'. Here the sample has 300,000 to 350,000 distinct CDR3 sequences; roughly 20% occur a single time. The ten largest clones take up 3.5% of the sample.

The full study reports these points: Significant enrichment of the disease-linked clones was reported in matched synovial fluid samples from ankylosing spondylitis patients. Some TCR beta motif variants had previously been reported in synovial fluid and blood of reactive arthritis patients, which suggested common disease-initiation mechanisms. Blood from ankylosing spondylitis patients appeared to be characterized by a TCR beta motif made up of several highly homologous amino acid variants. The disease-linked clones had a CD8+ phenotype and were found at relatively low frequencies in peripheral blood.

Sequenced input: blood, either unsorted or a sorted T cell fraction (not recorded which). The receptor was isolated from a female donor with ankylosing spondylitis or in good health (not recorded which). The sequence is built from TRBV27 and TRBJ2-2; 8 of the junction bases match TRBD1. Here is the DNA: TGTGCCAGCAGAAGGACAGGGCACACCGGGGAGCTGTTTTTT. Its coded protein is CASRRTGHTGELFF.